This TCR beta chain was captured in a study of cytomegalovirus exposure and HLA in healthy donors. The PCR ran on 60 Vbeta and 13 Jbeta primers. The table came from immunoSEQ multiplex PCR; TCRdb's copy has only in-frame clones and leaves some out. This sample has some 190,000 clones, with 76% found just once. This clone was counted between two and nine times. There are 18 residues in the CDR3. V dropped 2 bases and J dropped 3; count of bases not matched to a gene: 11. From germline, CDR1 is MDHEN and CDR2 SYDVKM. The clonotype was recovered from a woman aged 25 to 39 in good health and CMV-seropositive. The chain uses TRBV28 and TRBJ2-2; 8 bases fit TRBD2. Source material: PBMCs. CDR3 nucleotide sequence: TGTGCCAGCAGTTTAAGACTTCTGACGGGGGGGCACACCGGGGAGCTGTTTTTT. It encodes CASSLRLLTGGHTGELFF.